These 10 T cell receptor beta chains originate from one sample sequenced in a study of CD8+CD57+ T cells in acquired aplastic anemia. Genomic DNA served as template for TCR beta VDJ and CDR3 profiling. TCRdb re-analysed the reads in MiXCR, keeping a single row per CDR3 protein. The sample lists over 150,000 distinct CDR3 sequences, around 48% occurring once. All patients picked for sequencing had shown, by flow cytometry, an expansion of CD8+CD57+ cells. The sequencing input was sorted CD4+, CD8+, or CD8+CD57+ T cells (not recorded which) from PBMCs. Receptors originate from a human donor with aplastic anemia.

The rearrangement links TRBV19 to TRBJ2-3; D is perhaps TRBD1 (6 bases). The germline CDR1 and CDR2 sequences are LNHDA and SQIVND (reference sequence). V shed 3 bases and J shed 2 bases, with 9 bases lying between them. The CDR3 spans 14 residues. Here the CDR3 reads CASSMSGATDTQYF. CDR3 DNA sequence: TGTGCCAGTAGTATGTCAGGGGCCACAGATACGCAGTATTTT.

This clonotype was found many times. The chain employs TRBV5-6 and TRBJ1-6; D is unresolved. Trimming stripped 4 bases from V and 9 bases from J, with 17 bases between. The CDR3 contains 15 residues. Germline assignment: CDR1 SGHDT and CDR2 YYEEEE. DNA of the CDR3: TGTGCCAGCAGCCCCTCTGGTTATGTAACTTCACCCCTCCACTTT. This translates into CASSPSGYVTSPLHF.

The chain joins TRBV4-1 to TRBJ2-7; D not certain. Trimming stripped 1 base from V and 0 bases from J, with 10 bases between. Germline V gene lookup returns CDR1 MGHRA and CDR2 YSYEKL. CDR3 length equals 15 residues. Here the CDR3 reads CASSQVDVRSYEQYF. The CDR3 DNA reads as TGCGCCAGCAGCCAAGTGGATGTACGCTCCTACGAGCAGTACTTC.

In its sample, this clonotype was seen many times. The rearrangement uses TRBV6-2 or TRBV6-3 and TRBJ1-5; D uncertain. The germline gives CDR1 MNHEY, CDR2 SVGEGT. The CDR3 contains 12 residues. Trimming left V 6 bases short and J 1 base short, with 4 bases between. As DNA, the CDR3 is TGTGCCAGCAGGGACAGCAATCAGCCCCAGCATTTT. Translated: CASRDSNQPQHF.

V and J are TRBV5-1 and TRBJ1-2; TRBD1 agrees at 7 bases. The CDR3 runs to 14 residues. With V trimmed by 0 bases and J by 2 bases, 1 base remained unmatched. Germline assignment: CDR1 SGHRS and CDR2 YFSETQ. CDR3 nucleotide sequence: TGCGCCAGCAGCTTGGGGGACAGCAACTATGGCTACACCTTC. As protein: CASSLGDSNYGYTF.

The chain recombines TRBV2 with TRBJ1-6, with D tentatively TRBD1 (5 bases). Germline lookup yields CDR1 SNHLY and CDR2 FYNNEI. The CDR3 runs 13 residues. V lost 8 bases and J 7 bases, leaving 12 bases between the germline ends. The CDR3 bases are TGTGCCAGCGGGGCAGGAGGGAATTCACCCCTCCACTTT. Amino acids: CASGAGGNSPLHF.

This clonotype is a singleton in its sample. This chain uses TRBV3-1 with TRBJ2-5; 10 positions agree with TRBD1. CDR3 length: 17 amino acids. The germline CDR1 and CDR2 sequences are LGHDT and YNNKEL (reference sequence). The J segment lost 3 bases and the V segment lost 1 base, leaving 8 bases of the junction unmatched. The CDR3 sequence is CASSQAQGTGDEETQYF. CDR3 in DNA: TGTGCCAGCAGCCAAGCACAAGGGACAGGGGATGAAGAGACCCAGTACTTC.

The chain links TRBV2 to TRBJ2-7; no clear D gene. This CDR3 has 13 amino acids. Deletions cut 3 bases from V and 2 bases from J, with 8 bases between. The germline V gene encodes CDR1 SNHLY and CDR2 FYNNEI. As DNA, the CDR3 is TGTGCCAGCAGTGAGTATGCGGCCTACGAGCAGTACTTC. Translation: CASSEYAAYEQYF.

The chain couples TRBV10-2 to TRBJ1-2, with 9 bases identical to TRBD1. The CDR3 is 12 amino acids. With 7 bases clipped from V and 6 bases from J, the junction kept 3 bases outside the gene matches. The germline V gene encodes CDR1 WSHSY and CDR2 SAAADI. The CDR3 DNA is TGCGCCAGCACACAGGGGGCGGATGGCTACACCTTC. This codes for CASTQGADGYTF.

This clonotype has just a few counts. The genes are TRBV15 and TRBJ1-5; D call uncertain. Germline V CDR1 and CDR2: LNHNV, YYDKDF (reference sequence). The CDR3 is made up of 12 amino acids. V was shortened by 0 bases and J by 7 bases, with 4 bases between the two germline ends. The CDR3 DNA follows: TGTGCCACCAGCAGAGATGTGCAGCCCCAGCATTTT. Residues: CATSRDVQPQHF.